The 10 T cell receptor beta chains listed next were all sequenced from one sample in a study of T cell changes during pregnancy in multiple sclerosis. The assay was immunoSEQ multiplex PCR, and TCRdb's table has in-frame clones only and misses some. This sample carries approximately 130,000 clones, 95% to 98% of them seen once, and the ten largest clones take roughly 0.45%. The sample consisted of peripheral blood, taken after pregnancy. Receptor source: a female donor with multiple sclerosis, enrolled in a pregnancy study.

This clone was detected only once. The rearrangement links TRBV6-5 to TRBJ2-5; D is perhaps TRBD1 (5 bases). V lost 0 bases and J lost 3, with 8 bases in between. The CDR3 has 14 residues. In germline, CDR1 is MNHEY, CDR2 SVGAGI. The DNA of the CDR3 is TGTGCCAGCAGTTACTCCTCGACAGAAGAGACCCAGTACTTC. It specifies CASSYSSTEETQYF.

V usage is TRBV28 and J usage is TRBJ2-7; tentative D call: TRBD1 (6 bases). V was cut by 2 bases and J by 4 bases, with 12 bases left in between. The CDR3 runs 14 residues. CDR1 is MDHEN and CDR2 is SYDVKM in the germline V gene. CDR3 region: CASSLNRVGYEQYF. CDR3 bases: TGTGCCAGCAGTTTAAACAGGGTGGGGTACGAGCAGTACTTC.

The V and J genes are TRBV2 and TRBJ2-7; 10 bases are shared with TRBD1. The germline V gene has CDR1 SNHLY and CDR2 FYNNEI. The J segment lost 5 bases and the V segment lost 0 bases, leaving 4 bases of the junction unmatched. This CDR3 has 15 amino acids. This chain's CDR3 is CASSEAVGTGDEQYF. CDR3 DNA sequence: TGTGCCAGCAGTGAAGCAGTAGGGACAGGGGACGAGCAGTACTTC.

J is TRBJ2-5 and V is TRBV9; TRBD1 matches at 7 bases. V gave up 4 bases and J gave up 0 bases; unmatched junction bases: 6. Germline CDR1 is SGDLS and CDR2 is YYNGEE. This CDR3 contains 15 residues. This CDR3 reads CASSISTGDQETQYF. In DNA, the CDR3 is TGTGCCAGCAGCATCTCCACAGGGGACCAAGAGACCCAGTACTTC.

The V gene is TRBV18, the J gene TRBJ2-3; TRBD1 matches at 11 bases. V trimming: 3 bases; J trimming: 4 bases; junction bases outside the gene matches: 9. The CDR3 is 17 residues long. CDR1 and CDR2 from the germline V gene are KGHSH and LQKENI. The CDR3 protein is CASSPDIGQGASDTQYF. The CDR3 coding sequence is TGTGCCAGCTCACCCGATATTGGACAGGGGGCATCAGATACGCAGTATTTT.

V is TRBV29-1 and J is TRBJ2-3; D possibly corresponds to TRBD2 (6 bases). The CDR3 is 13 amino acids. Looked up from germline, CDR1 is SQVTM and CDR2 is ANQGSEA. Trimming shortened V by 4 bases and J by 2 bases, and 10 bases separated the two germline ends. CDR3 coding DNA: TGCAGCGTTGTTCCGGGACTCACAGATACGCAGTATTTT. Protein sequence: CSVVPGLTDTQYF.

The chain's CDR3 is CASGRGENTIYF. The CDR3 DNA reads TGTGCCAGCGGCAGGGGGGAGAACACCATATATTTT. V usage is TRBV6-6 and J usage is TRBJ1-3, with TRBD1 identical over 7 bases. Germline assignment: CDR1 MNHNY and CDR2 SVGAGI (reference sequence). CDR3 length: 12 residues. V shed 8 bases, J shed 7 bases, and the junction held 5 bases outside the gene matches.

The chain uses TRBV19 and TRBJ1-5; D uncertain. Germline CDR1 reads LNHDA; CDR2 reads SQIVND (reference sequence). This CDR3 spans 16 amino acids. V lost 2 bases and J 4 bases, leaving 15 bases between the germline ends. DNA for the CDR3: TGTGCCAGTAGTATACCTCGGGGTGTGACGAATCAGCCCCAGCATTTT. The encoded protein is CASSIPRGVTNQPQHF.

The chain uses TRBV29-1 and TRBJ2-1; 16 nucleotides line up with TRBD2. CDR3 size: 14 residues. V was pared by 7 bases and J by 4 bases, with 1 base of the junction left unmatched. CDR1 and CDR2 from the germline V gene are SQVTM and ANQGSEA. For the CDR3, the DNA is TGCAGCGGGGGACTAGCGGGAGGGTACAATGAGCAGTTCTTC. Amino acid sequence: CSGGLAGGYNEQFF.

The chain has TRBV28 and TRBJ1-2; possibly TRBD1 for D (6 bases). V shed 6 bases and J shed 8 bases, with 22 bases lying between them. Germline V gene lookup returns CDR1 MDHEN and CDR2 SYDVKM. The CDR3 sequence is 15 residues long. In DNA form, the CDR3 reads TGTGCCAGCAGCAACGGGGGGGCCTTCTCTACAGGCTACACCTTC. It translates to CASSNGGAFSTGYTF.